This TCR beta chain was observed in a study of cytomegalovirus exposure and HLA in healthy donors. TCRdb's copy holds only in-frame clones and misses some; the assay was immunoSEQ multiplex PCR. The sample has approximately 140,000 clones; just under 85% are singletons. Broader study findings: The investigators catalogued some 150 TCR beta chains as cytomegalovirus-associated. In vitro data verified a few CMV-associated chains as specific for CMV antigens. According to a later analysis, TCR clusters from the first cohort tended to co-occur in the roughly 110 validation repertoires.

As to this clone: Its antigen is as yet unknown.

This TCR was recovered from a woman aged 30 to 39 in good health and CMV-seronegative. Sequenced input: PBMCs.

In nucleotides, the CDR3 is TGTGCCAGTAGTAGTATGGGCAGGGGGCTAGCTTTCTTT. Amino acids: CASSSMGRGLAFF. This chain joins TRBV19 and TRBJ1-1; 8 positions agree with TRBD1. The length of the CDR3 is 13 residues. J was trimmed by 10 bases and V by 4 bases; bases with no gene match: 8. From germline, CDR1 is LNHDA and CDR2 SQIVND (reference sequence).